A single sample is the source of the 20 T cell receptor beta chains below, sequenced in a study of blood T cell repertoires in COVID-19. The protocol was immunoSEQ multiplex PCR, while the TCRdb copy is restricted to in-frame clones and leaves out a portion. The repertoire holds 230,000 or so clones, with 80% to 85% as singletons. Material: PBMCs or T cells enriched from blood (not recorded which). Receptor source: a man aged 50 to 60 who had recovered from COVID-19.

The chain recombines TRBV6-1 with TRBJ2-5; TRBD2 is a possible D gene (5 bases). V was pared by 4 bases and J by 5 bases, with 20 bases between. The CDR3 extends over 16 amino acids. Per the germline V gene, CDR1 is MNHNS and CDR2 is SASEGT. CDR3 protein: CASSAASWEIGETQYF. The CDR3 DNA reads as TGTGCCAGCAGTGCCGCATCCTGGGAGATCGGGGAGACCCAGTACTTC.

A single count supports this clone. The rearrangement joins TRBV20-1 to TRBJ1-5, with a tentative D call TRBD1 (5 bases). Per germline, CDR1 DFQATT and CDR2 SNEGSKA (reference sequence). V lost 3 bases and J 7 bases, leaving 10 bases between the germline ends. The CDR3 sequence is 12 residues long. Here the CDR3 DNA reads TGCAGTGCTAGTCAGGGCGAACAGCCCCAGCATTTT. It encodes CSASQGEQPQHF.

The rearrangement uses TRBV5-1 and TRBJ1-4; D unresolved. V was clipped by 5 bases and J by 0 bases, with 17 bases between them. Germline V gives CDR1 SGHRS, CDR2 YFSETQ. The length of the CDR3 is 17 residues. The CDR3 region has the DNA TGCGCCAGCAGTCCCCGCCACACACAAGCAACTAATGAAAAACTGTTTTTT. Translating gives CASSPRHTQATNEKLFF.

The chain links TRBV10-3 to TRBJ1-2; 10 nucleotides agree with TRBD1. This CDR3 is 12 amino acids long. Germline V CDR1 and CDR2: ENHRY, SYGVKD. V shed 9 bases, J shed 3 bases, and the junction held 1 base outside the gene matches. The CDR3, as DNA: TGTGCCATTGGACAGGGGGACTATGGCTACACCTTC. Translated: CAIGQGDYGYTF.

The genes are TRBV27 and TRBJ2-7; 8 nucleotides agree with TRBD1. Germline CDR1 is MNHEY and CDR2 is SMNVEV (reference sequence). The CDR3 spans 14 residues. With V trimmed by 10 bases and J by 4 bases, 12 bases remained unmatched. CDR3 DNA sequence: TGTGCCAACATATTCCGGGACAGGAGTTACGAGCAGTACTTC. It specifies CANIFRDRSYEQYF.

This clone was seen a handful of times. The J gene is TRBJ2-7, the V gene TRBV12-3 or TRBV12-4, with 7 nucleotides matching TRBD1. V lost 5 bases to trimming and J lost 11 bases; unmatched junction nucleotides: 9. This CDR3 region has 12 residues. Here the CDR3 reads CASSMGQSGEYF. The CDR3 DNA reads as TGTGCCAGCAGTATGGGACAGTCCGGGGAGTACTTC.

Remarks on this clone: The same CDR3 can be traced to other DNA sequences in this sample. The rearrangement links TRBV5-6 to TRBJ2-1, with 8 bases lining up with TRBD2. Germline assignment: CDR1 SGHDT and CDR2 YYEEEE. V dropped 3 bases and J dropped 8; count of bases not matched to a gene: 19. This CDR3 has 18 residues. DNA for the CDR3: TGTGCCAGCAGCTCGGGGACTACTCGGGGGGGCCTGGGTGATGAGCAGTTCTTC. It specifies CASSSGTTRGGLGDEQFF.

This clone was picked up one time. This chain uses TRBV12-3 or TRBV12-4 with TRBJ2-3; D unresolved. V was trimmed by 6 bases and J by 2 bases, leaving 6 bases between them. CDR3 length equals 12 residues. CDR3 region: CASSADTDTQYF. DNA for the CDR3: TGTGCCAGCAGCGCGGACACAGATACGCAGTATTTT.

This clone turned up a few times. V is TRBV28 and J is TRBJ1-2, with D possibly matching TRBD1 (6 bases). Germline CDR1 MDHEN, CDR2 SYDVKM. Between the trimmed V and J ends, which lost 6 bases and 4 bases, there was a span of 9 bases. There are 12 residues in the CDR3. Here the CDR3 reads CASRPQGYGYTF. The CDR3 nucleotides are TGTGCCAGCAGGCCACAGGGCTATGGCTACACCTTC.

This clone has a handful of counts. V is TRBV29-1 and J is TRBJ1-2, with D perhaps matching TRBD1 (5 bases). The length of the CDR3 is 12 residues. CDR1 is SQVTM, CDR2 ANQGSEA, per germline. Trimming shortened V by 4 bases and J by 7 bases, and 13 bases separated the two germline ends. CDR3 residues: CSVATTVGGYTF. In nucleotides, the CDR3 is TGCAGCGTTGCTACGACAGTTGGTGGCTACACCTTC.

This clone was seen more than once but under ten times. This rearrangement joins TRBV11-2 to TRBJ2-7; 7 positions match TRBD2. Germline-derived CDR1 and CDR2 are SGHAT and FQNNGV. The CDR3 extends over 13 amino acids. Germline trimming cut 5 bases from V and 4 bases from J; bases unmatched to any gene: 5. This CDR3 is CASSIGGMYEQYF. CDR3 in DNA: TGTGCCAGCAGCATCGGGGGGATGTACGAGCAGTACTTC.

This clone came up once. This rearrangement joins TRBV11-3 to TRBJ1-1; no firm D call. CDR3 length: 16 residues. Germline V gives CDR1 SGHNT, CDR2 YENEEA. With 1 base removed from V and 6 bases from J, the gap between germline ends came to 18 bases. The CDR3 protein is CASSLGAGGLGAEAFF. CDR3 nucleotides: TGTGCCAGCAGCTTAGGGGCAGGAGGCCTTGGGGCTGAAGCTTTCTTT.

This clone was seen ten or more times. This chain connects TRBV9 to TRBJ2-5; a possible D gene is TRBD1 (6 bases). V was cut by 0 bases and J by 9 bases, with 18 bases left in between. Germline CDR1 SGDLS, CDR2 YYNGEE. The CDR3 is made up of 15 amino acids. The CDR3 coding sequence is TGTGCCAGCAGCGTAGGAGTTTTGGGCGAGGGGGCCCAGTACTTC. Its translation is CASSVGVLGEGAQYF.

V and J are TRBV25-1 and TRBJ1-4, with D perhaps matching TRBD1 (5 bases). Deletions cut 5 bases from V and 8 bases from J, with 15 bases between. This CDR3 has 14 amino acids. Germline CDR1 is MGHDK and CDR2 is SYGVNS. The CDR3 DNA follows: TGTGCCAGCAGTCCCCAGGGAAGTAGAGAAAAACTGTTTTTT. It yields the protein CASSPQGSREKLFF.

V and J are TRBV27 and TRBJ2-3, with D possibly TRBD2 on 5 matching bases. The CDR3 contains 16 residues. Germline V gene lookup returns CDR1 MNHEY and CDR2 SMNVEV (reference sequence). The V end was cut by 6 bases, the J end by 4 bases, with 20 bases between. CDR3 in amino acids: CASSRLLSGSSDTQYF. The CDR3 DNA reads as TGTGCCAGCAGCCGCCTCCTGAGCGGTTCATCAGATACGCAGTATTTT.

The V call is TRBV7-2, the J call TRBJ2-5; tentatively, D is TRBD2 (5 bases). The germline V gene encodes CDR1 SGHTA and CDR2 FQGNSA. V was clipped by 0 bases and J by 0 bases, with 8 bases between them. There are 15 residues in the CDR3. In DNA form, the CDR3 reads TGTGCCAGCAGCTTAGCGCACGGGAACCAAGAGACCCAGTACTTC. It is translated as CASSLAHGNQETQYF.

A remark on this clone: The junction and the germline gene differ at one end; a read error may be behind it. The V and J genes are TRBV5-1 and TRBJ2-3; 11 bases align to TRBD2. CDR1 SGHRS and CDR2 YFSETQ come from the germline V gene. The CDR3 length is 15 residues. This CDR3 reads CVSIAGGPPADTQYF. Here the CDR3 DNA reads TGCGTCAGCATAGCGGGGGGGCCTCCGGCAGATACGCAGTATTTT. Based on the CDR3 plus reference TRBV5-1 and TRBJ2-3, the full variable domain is KAGVTQTPRYLIKTRGQQVTLSCSPISGHRSVSWYQQTPGQGLQFLFEYFSETQRNKGNFPGRFSGRQFSNSRSEMNVSTLELGDSALYLCVSIAGGPPADTQYFGPGTRLTVL.

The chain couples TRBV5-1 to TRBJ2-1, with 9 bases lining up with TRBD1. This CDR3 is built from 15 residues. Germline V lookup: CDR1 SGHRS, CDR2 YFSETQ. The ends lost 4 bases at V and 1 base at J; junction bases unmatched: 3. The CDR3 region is CASSQGQGSYNEQFF. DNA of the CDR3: TGCGCCAGCAGCCAGGGACAGGGATCCTACAATGAGCAGTTCTTC. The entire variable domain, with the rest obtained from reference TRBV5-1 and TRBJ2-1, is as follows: KAGVTQTPRYLIKTRGQQVTLSCSPISGHRSVSWYQQTPGQGLQFLFEYFSETQRNKGNFPGRFSGRQFSNSRSEMNVSTLELGDSALYLCASSQGQGSYNEQFFGPGTRLTVL.

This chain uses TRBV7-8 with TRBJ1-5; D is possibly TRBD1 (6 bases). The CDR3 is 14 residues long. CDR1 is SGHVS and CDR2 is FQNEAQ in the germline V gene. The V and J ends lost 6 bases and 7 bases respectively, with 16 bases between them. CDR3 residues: CASRRGVTGQPQHF. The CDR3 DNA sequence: TGTGCCAGCAGACGGGGGGTTACAGGGCAGCCCCAGCATTTT.

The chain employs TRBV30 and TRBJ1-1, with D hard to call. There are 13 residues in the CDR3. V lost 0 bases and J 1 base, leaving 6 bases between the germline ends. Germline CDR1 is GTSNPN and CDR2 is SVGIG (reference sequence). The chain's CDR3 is CAWSVNSNTEAFF. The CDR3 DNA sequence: TGTGCCTGGAGTGTAAACTCGAACACTGAAGCTTTCTTT.